This TCR beta chain was captured by sequencing in a study of T cell repertoires in cytomegalovirus infection. Study-wide context: Both a matching HLA type and CMV infection were indicated by public TCR beta signatures. Notes on the study in general: Cumulative public TCR beta family frequency identified CMV carriers with the relevant HLA. Dominating the ex vivo response were TCR beta clonotypes that were CMV-specific and HLA-C-restricted.

This clonotype was found a few times. Its specificity is unknown. Between the trimmed V and J ends, which lost 3 bases and 8 bases, there was a span of 9 bases. The CDR3 has 12 amino acids. TCRdb reprocessed the reads via MiXCR and lists one record per CDR3 protein. The table records hundreds of thousands of distinct CDR3 sequences, roughly 18% of them present only once. The chain couples TRBV12-3 or TRBV12-4 to TRBJ2-3, with D hard to call. The sequence was obtained from a human donor in good health (CMV status not recorded). Some clones in this sample may be carry-over from other donors' samples. The sequenced sample consisted of PBMCs. CDR3 nucleotide sequence: TGTGCCAGCAGTTTGGGTCAGGCTACGCAGTATTTT. Protein: CASSLGQATQYF.